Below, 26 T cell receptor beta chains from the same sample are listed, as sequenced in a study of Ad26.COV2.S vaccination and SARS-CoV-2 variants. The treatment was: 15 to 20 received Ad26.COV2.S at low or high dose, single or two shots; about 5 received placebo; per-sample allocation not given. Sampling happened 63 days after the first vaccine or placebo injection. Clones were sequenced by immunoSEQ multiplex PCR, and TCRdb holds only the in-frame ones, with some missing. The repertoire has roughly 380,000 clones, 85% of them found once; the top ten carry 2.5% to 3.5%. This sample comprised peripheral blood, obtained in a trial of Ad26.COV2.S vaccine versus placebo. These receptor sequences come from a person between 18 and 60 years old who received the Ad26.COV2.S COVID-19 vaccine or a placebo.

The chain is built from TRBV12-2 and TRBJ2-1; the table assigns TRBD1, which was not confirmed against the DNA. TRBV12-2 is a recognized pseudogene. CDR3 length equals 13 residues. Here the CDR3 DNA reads TGTGCAAGTCGCTGGACAGGGGACAATGAGCAGTTCTTC. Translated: CASRWTGDNEQFF.

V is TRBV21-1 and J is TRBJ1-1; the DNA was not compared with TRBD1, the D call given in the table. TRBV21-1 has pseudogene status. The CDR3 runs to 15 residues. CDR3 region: CASSVRTGGNTEAFF. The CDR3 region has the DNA TGTGCCAGCAGCGTCCGAACAGGGGGGAACACTGAAGCTTTCTTT.

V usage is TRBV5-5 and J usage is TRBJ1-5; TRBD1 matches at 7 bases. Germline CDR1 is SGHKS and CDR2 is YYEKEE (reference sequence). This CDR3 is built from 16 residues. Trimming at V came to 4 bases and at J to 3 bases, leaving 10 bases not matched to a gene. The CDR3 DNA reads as TGTGCCAGCAGCCGCCTCGGGACAGATAACAATCAGCCCCAGCATTTT. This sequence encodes CASSRLGTDNNQPQHF.

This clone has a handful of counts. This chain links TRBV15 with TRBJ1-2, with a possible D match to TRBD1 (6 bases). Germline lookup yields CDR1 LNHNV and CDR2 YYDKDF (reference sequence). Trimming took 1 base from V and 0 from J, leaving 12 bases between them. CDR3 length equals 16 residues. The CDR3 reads CATSRGGAGANYGYTF. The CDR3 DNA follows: TGTGCCACCAGCAGAGGGGGTGCAGGGGCTAACTATGGCTACACCTTC.

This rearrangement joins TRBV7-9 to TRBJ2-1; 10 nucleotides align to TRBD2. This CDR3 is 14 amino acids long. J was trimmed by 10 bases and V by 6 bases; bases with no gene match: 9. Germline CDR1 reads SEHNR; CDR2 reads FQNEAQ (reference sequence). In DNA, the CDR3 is TGTGCCAGCAGACTAACTAGCGGGGATTGGGAGCAGTTCTTC. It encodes CASRLTSGDWEQFF.

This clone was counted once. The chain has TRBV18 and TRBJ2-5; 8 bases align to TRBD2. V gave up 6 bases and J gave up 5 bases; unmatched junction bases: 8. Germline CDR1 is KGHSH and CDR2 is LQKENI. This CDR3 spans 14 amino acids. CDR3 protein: CASSPRGGWETQYF. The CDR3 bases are TGTGCCAGCTCCCCCCGGGGGGGCTGGGAGACCCAGTACTTC.

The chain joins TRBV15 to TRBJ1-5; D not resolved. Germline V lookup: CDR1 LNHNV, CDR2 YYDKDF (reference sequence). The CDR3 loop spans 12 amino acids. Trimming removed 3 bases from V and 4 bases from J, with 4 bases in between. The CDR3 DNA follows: TGTGCCACCAGCAGTGCGAATCAGCCCCAGCATTTT. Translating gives CATSSANQPQHF.

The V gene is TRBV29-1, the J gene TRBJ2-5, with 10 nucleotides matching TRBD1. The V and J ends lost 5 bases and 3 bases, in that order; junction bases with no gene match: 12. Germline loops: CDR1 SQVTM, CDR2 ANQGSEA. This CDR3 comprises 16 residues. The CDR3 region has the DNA TGCAGCGTTACCAGGGACAGGGGATCGGGAAAAGAGACCCAGTACTTC. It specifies CSVTRDRGSGKETQYF.

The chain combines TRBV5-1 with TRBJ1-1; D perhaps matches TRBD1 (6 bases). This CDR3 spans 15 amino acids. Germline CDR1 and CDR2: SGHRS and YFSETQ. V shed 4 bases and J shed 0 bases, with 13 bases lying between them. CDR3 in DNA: TGCGCCAGCAGCCCGCAAGGGGGGCTGAACACTGAAGCTTTCTTT. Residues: CASSPQGGLNTEAFF. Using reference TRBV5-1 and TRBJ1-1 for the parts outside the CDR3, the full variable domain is KAGVTQTPRYLIKTRGQQVTLSCSPISGHRSVSWYQQTPGQGLQFLFEYFSETQRNKGNFPGRFSGRQFSNSRSEMNVSTLELGDSALYLCASSPQGGLNTEAFFGQGTRLTVV.

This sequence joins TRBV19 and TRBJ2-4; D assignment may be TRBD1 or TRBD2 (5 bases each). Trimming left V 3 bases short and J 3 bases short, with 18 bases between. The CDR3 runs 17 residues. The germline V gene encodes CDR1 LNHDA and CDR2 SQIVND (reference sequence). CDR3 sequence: CASSMWDGRLGKNIQYF. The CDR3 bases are TGTGCCAGTAGTATGTGGGACGGACGACTTGGCAAAAACATTCAGTACTTC.

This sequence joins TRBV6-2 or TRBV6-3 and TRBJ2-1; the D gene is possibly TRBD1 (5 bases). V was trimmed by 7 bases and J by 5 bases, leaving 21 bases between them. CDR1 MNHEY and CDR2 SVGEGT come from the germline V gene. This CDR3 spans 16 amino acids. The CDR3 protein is CASTPSGAGNHNEQFF. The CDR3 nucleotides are TGTGCCAGCACCCCCTCAGGCGCAGGGAACCACAATGAGCAGTTCTTC.

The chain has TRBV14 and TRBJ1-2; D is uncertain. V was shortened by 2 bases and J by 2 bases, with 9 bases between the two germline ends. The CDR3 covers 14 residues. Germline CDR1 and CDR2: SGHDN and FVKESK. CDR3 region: CASSQSRINYGYTF. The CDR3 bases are TGTGCCAGCAGCCAAAGCAGGATCAACTATGGCTACACCTTC.

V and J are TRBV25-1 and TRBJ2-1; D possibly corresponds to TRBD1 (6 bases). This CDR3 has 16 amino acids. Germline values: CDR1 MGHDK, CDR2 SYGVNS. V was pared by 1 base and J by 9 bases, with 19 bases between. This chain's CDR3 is CASSESRSGAGGEQFF. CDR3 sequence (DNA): TGTGCCAGCAGTGAATCGAGGTCAGGGGCTGGGGGTGAGCAGTTCTTC.

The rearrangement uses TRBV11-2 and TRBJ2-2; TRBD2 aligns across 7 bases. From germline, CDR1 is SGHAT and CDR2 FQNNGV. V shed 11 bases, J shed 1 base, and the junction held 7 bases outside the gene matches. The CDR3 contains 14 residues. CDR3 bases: TGTGCCGCCGGGGAGCGGGAGAACACCGGGGAGCTGTTTTTT. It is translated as CAAGERENTGELFF.

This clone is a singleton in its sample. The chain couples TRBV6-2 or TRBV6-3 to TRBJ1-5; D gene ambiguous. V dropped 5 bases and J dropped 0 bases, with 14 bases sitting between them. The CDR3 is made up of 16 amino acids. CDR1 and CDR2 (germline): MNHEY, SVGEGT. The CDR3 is CASSVTRVDSNQPQHF. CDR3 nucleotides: TGTGCCAGCAGTGTGACAAGGGTTGATAGCAATCAGCCCCAGCATTTT.

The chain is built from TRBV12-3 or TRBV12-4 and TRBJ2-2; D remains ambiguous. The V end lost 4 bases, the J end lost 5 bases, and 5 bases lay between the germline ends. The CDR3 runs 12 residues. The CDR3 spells CASSSETGELFF. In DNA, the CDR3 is TGTGCCAGCAGTTCTGAGACCGGGGAGCTGTTTTTT.

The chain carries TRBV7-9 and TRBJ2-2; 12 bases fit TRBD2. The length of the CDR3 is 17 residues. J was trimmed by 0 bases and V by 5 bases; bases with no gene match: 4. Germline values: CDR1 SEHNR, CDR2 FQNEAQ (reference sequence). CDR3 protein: CASSRRLAGANTGELFF. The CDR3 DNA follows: TGTGCCAGCAGCCGCCGACTAGCGGGGGCGAACACCGGGGAGCTGTTTTTT. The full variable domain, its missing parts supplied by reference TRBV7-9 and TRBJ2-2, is DTGVSQNPRHKITKRGQNVTFRCDPISEHNRLYWYRQTLGQGPEFLTYFQNEAQLEKSRLLSDRFSAERPKGSFSTLEIQRTEQGDSAMYLCASSRRLAGANTGELFFGEGSRLTVL.

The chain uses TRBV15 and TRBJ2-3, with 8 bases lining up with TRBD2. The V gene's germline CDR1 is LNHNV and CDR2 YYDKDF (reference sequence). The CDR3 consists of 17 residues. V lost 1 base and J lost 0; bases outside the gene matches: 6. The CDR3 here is CATSRGPIAGSTDTQYF. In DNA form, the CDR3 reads TGTGCCACCAGCAGAGGGCCCATAGCGGGGAGCACAGATACGCAGTATTTT.

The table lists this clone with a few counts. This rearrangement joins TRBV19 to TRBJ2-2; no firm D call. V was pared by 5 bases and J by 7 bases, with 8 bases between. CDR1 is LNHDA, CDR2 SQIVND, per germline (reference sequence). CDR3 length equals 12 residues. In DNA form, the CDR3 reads TGTGCCAGTAGTGCACGGAACGGGGAGCTGTTTTTT. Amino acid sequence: CASSARNGELFF. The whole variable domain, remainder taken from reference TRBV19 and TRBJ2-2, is DGGITQSPKYLFRKEGQNVTLSCEQNLNHDAMYWYRQDPGQGLRLIYYSQIVNDFQKGDIAEGYSVSREKKESFPLTVTSAQKNPTAFYLCASSARNGELFFGEGSRLTVL.

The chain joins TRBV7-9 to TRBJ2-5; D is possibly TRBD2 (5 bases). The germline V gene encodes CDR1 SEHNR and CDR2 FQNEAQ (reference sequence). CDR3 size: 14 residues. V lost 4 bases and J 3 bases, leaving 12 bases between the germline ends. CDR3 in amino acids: CASSSVPGKETQYF. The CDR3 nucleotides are TGTGCCAGCAGCTCTGTCCCGGGGAAAGAGACCCAGTACTTC.

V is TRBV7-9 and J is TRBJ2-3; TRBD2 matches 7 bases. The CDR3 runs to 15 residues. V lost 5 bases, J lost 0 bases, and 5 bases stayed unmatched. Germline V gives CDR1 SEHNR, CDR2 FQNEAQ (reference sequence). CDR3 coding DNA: TGTGCCAGCAGCCGCGGGGGAGTTAGCACAGATACGCAGTATTTT. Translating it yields CASSRGGVSTDTQYF.

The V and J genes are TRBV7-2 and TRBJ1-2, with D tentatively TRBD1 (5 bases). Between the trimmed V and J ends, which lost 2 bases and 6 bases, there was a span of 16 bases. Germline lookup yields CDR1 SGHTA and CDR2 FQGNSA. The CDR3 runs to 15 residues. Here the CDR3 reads CASSLRSPRDDGYTF. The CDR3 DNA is TGTGCCAGCAGCTTAAGGAGCCCCAGGGATGATGGCTACACCTTC.

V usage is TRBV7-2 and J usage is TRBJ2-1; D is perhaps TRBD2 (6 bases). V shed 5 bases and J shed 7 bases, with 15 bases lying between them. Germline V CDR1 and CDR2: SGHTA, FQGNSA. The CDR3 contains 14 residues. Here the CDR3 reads CASSLNSGYNEQFF. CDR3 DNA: TGTGCCAGCAGCCTGAATAGCGGATATAATGAGCAGTTCTTC.

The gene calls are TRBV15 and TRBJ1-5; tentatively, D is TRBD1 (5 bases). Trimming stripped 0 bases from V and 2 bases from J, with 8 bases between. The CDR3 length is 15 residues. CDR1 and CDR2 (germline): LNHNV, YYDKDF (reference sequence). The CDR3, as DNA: TGTGCCACCAGCAGAGATGGAGGGGGCAATCAGCCCCAGCATTTT. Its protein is CATSRDGGGNQPQHF.

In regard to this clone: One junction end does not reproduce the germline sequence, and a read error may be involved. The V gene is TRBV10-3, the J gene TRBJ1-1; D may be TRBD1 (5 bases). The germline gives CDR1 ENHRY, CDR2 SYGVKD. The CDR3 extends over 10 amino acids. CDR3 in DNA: TGTGCCATCAGTGAGGGGGCCTCGATCTTT. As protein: CAISEGASIF.

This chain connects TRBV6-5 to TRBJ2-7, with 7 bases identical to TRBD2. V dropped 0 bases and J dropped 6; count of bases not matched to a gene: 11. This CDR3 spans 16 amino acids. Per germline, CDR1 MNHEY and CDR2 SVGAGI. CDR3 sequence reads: CASSYSIGLADSEQYF. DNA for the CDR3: TGTGCCAGCAGTTACTCGATCGGCCTAGCGGATAGCGAGCAGTACTTC.